The clone carrying this TCR delta chain was counted a few times. Its specificity is not known. The protein in TCRdb stems from a much larger clone and differs at residue 11 from this DNA's translation, likely a read error; here the protein is translated from the DNA. Gammadelta T cells were flow-sorted from PBMC into Vgamma9/Vdelta2+ and Vdelta2-negative populations for bulk analysis. The source of the sample is a study of γδ T cells in repeated Plasmodium falciparum infection. On the study more broadly: Malaria-naive adults were infected with P. falciparum NF54 four times over approximately 600 days.

Study-wide results and limits: Malian donors came from one small rural village, predominantly one ethnic group. Compared with Australian children, Malian Vdelta2-negative repertoires seemed more clonal, less diverse, less shared.

Germline CDR1 reads TSWWSYY; CDR2 reads QGS. Losses at the gene ends were 1 base for V and 0 bases for J; bases not matched to a gene: 24. The CDR3 sequence is 23 residues long. TCRdb re-identified clones in the multiplex PCR reads via CATT. The sample lists roughly 86,000 delta-chain clones; roughly 1.4% were seen once. The specimen was gamma-delta T cells from blood. V gene TRDV1 combines with J gene TRDJ1; TRDD3 matches at 9 bases. Germline matching of the DNA provided the J gene here, since TCRdb leaves it blank. This clonotype originated in a pool of human donors (malaria-infected and uninfected, not separated). The CDR3 is CALGEPSSFRRLGDRIYTDKLIF. The CDR3 region has the DNA TGTGCTCTTGGGGAACCCTCTTCCTTCCGCAGACTGGGGGACCGAATATACACCGATAAACTCATCTTT.